One and the same sample provided the 30 T cell receptor beta chains below, sequenced in a study of neurological immune-mediated disorders. TCRdb passed the 5' RACE reads through MiXCR, listing each CDR3 protein once. The repertoire holds 25,000 to 30,000 distinct CDR3 sequences, with 3% to 3.5% as singletons. The specimen was PBMCs. Receptors were obtained from a woman aged 25 to 39 with multiple sclerosis.

This clonotype was recorded at least ten times. This CDR3 is CASSQTRNWNNEQFF. CDR3 DNA: TGTGCCAGCAGCCAAACTAGGAATTGGAACAATGAGCAGTTCTTC. This chain links TRBV4-2 with TRBJ2-1; maybe TRBD2 (5 bases). This CDR3 spans 15 amino acids. The germline CDR1 and CDR2 sequences are LGHNA and YNFKEQ. The V gene lost 2 bases and the J gene lost 5 bases, with 13 bases spanning the gap.

This clonotype was seen many times. The chain recombines TRBV7-9 with TRBJ2-7, with D unresolved. Germline V CDR1 and CDR2: SEHNR, FQNEAQ (reference sequence). With 1 base removed from V and 5 bases from J, the gap between germline ends came to 9 bases. The CDR3 contains 13 residues. The CDR3 region is CASSLGDRDEQYF. The CDR3 DNA reads as TGTGCCAGCAGCTTAGGGGATAGGGACGAGCAGTACTTC.

This clonotype was seen many times. The chain is built from TRBV6-2 or TRBV6-3 and TRBJ1-5; possible D gene TRBD1, 5 bases. The CDR3 runs 16 residues. The germline CDR1 and CDR2 sequences are MNHEY and SVGEGT. The V end lost 6 bases, the J end lost 3 bases, and 18 bases lay between the germline ends. For the CDR3, the DNA is TGTGCCAGCAGGACCCGTACGGGACGGGACAATCAGCCCCAGCATTTT. It yields the protein CASRTRTGRDNQPQHF.

This clonotype has ten or more counts. This chain connects TRBV29-1 to TRBJ1-2, with a possible D match to TRBD1 (5 bases). This CDR3 region has 12 residues. V lost 4 bases and J 4 bases, leaving 10 bases between the germline ends. In germline, CDR1 is SQVTM, CDR2 ANQGSEA. In DNA, the CDR3 is TGCAGCGTTGGGGACGGCCCCTATGGCTACACCTTC. Encoded protein: CSVGDGPYGYTF.

This clonotype ranks as medium-sized (0.01 to 0.1%). The CDR3: CASSLEPDTGEQYF. DNA of the CDR3: TGTGCCAGCAGCTTAGAGCCGGACACTGGGGAGCAGTACTTC. The genes are TRBV7-6 and TRBJ2-7, with a possible D match to TRBD1 (5 bases). In germline, CDR1 is SGHVS, CDR2 FNYEAQ. Between the trimmed V and J ends, which lost 1 base and 7 bases, there was a span of 14 bases. The CDR3 has 14 residues.

This clonotype was seen at least ten times. The gene calls are TRBV20-1 and TRBJ2-1; tentatively, D is TRBD2 (5 bases). The germline V and J ends were trimmed by 5 bases and 8 bases, with 16 bases remaining between them. Germline V lookup: CDR1 DFQATT, CDR2 SNEGSKA (reference sequence). The CDR3 loop spans 13 amino acids. Here the CDR3 reads CSAGSSSLYEQFF. The CDR3 region has the DNA TGCAGTGCTGGGAGCTCTTCGTTGTATGAGCAGTTCTTC.

This clonotype was counted ten times or more. The genes are TRBV4-2 and TRBJ2-2; a possible D gene is TRBD2 (5 bases). This CDR3 is built from 14 residues. Germline V CDR1 and CDR2: LGHNA, YNFKEQ. The CDR3 sequence is CAGGLVGITGELFF. CDR3 in DNA: TGTGCAGGCGGGCTAGTTGGTATCACCGGGGAGCTGTTTTTT.

This clonotype came up many times. This chain connects TRBV20-1 to TRBJ2-3; the D is unclear. Germline V gene data show CDR1 as DFQATT and CDR2 as SNEGSKA (reference sequence). Trimming left V 4 bases short and J 2 bases short, with 13 bases between. This CDR3 has 14 amino acids. CDR3 DNA: TGCAGTGCTACCCACTCGACCTACACAGATACGCAGTATTTT. It yields the protein CSATHSTYTDTQYF.

This clonotype was picked up many times. The rearrangement uses TRBV19 and TRBJ1-1; D is uncertain. The CDR3 has 14 residues. Trimming left V 4 bases short and J 3 bases short, with 12 bases between. CDR1 and CDR2 (germline): LNHDA, SQIVND (reference sequence). CDR3 protein: CASSTDRIYTEAFF. CDR3 DNA sequence: TGTGCCAGTAGTACGGACCGAATCTACACTGAAGCTTTCTTT.

This clonotype was counted many times. The J gene is TRBJ2-5, the V gene TRBV20-1; D is unresolved. V lost 1 base and J 4 bases, leaving 10 bases between the germline ends. Germline CDR1 DFQATT, CDR2 SNEGSKA (reference sequence). CDR3 length equals 13 residues. Written as DNA, the CDR3 is TGCAGTGCTAGAGGCCTCGGAGCAGAGACCCAGTACTTC. This codes for CSARGLGAETQYF.

In its sample, this clonotype was seen many times. An end of the junction does not agree with germline; a read error may underlie this. This chain connects TRBV5-1 to TRBJ1-6; TRBD1 aligns across 8 bases. This CDR3 comprises 14 residues. Looked up from germline, CDR1 is SGHRS and CDR2 is YFSETQ. DNA for the CDR3: TGCGCCAGCAGCTCCCAAGGACAGGGTTCACCCCTCAACTTT. Translating gives CASSSQGQGSPLNF.

Concerning this clonotype: A much larger clone is a single base away; this may be a read error. V and J are TRBV20-1 and TRBJ2-7; D not certain. The V gene lost 3 bases and the J gene lost 7 bases, with 19 bases spanning the gap. The CDR3 spans 14 residues. In germline, CDR1 is DFQATT, CDR2 SNEGSKA (reference sequence). In nucleotides, the CDR3 is TGCAGTGCTAGCTCCTGGGAAAGGGAAGGGGAGCAGTACTTC. Protein sequence: CSASSWEREGEQYF.

Many counts were recorded for this clonotype. The V call is TRBV6-5, the J call TRBJ2-4; tentative D call: TRBD2 (6 bases). Trimming took 2 bases from V and 7 from J, leaving 27 bases between them. CDR3 size: 19 residues. Germline V gene sequence: CDR1 MNHEY, CDR2 SVGAGI. The CDR3 region is CASSYMPKGPGYRGNIQYF. CDR3 DNA sequence: TGTGCCAGCAGTTACATGCCGAAGGGACCAGGGTATCGGGGGAACATTCAGTACTTC.

This clonotype showed up many times. The rearrangement links TRBV29-1 to TRBJ1-1; D unclear. The CDR3 is 12 residues long. V was cut by 1 base and J by 11 bases, with 14 bases left in between. CDR1 is SQVTM, CDR2 ANQGSEA, per germline. CDR3: CSVEAPPLGAFF. In DNA, the CDR3 is TGCAGCGTTGAAGCCCCCCCTCTCGGGGCTTTCTTT.

This clonotype was counted at least ten times. The chain links TRBV28 to TRBJ2-1; D call uncertain. CDR3 length: 14 residues. V lost 3 bases, J lost 3 bases, and 9 bases lay in between. The germline V gene has CDR1 MDHEN and CDR2 SYDVKM. The CDR3 loop is CASSLARSYNEQFF. DNA of the CDR3: TGTGCCAGCAGTTTGGCCAGAAGCTACAATGAGCAGTTCTTC.

Many counts were recorded for this clonotype. A much larger clone is a single base away; this may be a read error. This rearrangement joins TRBV7-2 to TRBJ1-2; maybe TRBD1 (5 bases). Per germline, CDR1 SGHTA and CDR2 FQGNSA. The CDR3 length is 14 residues. V shed 4 bases and J shed 4 bases, with 13 bases lying between them. CDR3 sequence: CASSYSERGYGYTF. The CDR3 nucleotides read TGTGCCAGCAGCTATTCGGAAAGGGGCTATGGCTACACCTTC.

This clonotype occurred many times. This rearrangement joins TRBV12-3 or TRBV12-4 to TRBJ2-7; possible D gene TRBD1, 6 bases. The V end lost 6 bases, the J end lost 7 bases, and 37 bases lay between the germline ends. This CDR3 region has 20 residues. CDR3 residues: CASREGTWIDTGKTDKEQYF. The DNA of the CDR3 is TGTGCCAGCAGGGAAGGAACTTGGATAGACACAGGGAAAACCGACAAGGAGCAGTACTTC.

This clonotype was found many times. CDR3 sequence (DNA): TGTGCCAGCAGCTTAGTTGGACATGCAGAGACCCAGTACTTC. Its protein product is CASSLVGHAETQYF. This chain joins TRBV7-8 and TRBJ2-5, with D possibly matching TRBD1 (5 bases). V was shortened by 1 base and J by 4 bases, with 10 bases between the two germline ends. Germline assignment: CDR1 SGHVS and CDR2 FQNEAQ. This CDR3 is built from 14 residues.

This clonotype was detected many times. V gene TRBV12-3 or TRBV12-4 combines with J gene TRBJ1-1; D is perhaps TRBD1 (5 bases). V was trimmed by 6 bases and J by 5 bases, leaving 16 bases between them. The CDR3 is 14 amino acids. The CDR3 DNA reads as TGTGCCAGCAGCCCGGGGGGTCTTCCAACTGAAGCTTTCTTT. Its protein is CASSPGGLPTEAFF.

This clonotype was seen repeatedly, ten times or more. CDR3 amino acids: CASSPGRGGETQYF. For the CDR3, the DNA is TGTGCCAGCAGCCCAGGAAGGGGGGGAGAGACCCAGTACTTC. V usage is TRBV7-2 and J usage is TRBJ2-5; D possibly corresponds to TRBD2 (7 bases). There are 14 residues in the CDR3. Looked up from germline, CDR1 is SGHTA and CDR2 is FQGNSA. V shed 5 bases and J shed 4 bases, with 14 bases lying between them. Combining the CDR3 with reference TRBV7-2 and TRBJ2-5 gives the whole variable domain GAGVSQSPSNKVTEKGKDVELRCDPISGHTALYWYRQSLGQGLEFLIYFQGNSAPDKSGLPSDRFSAERTGGSVSTLTIQRTQQEDSAVYLCASSPGRGGETQYFGPGTRLLVL.

This clonotype was recorded a few times. One base away lies a much larger clone, so this may be a sequencing read error. The chain has TRBV12-3 or TRBV12-4 and TRBJ1-6, with D unresolved. CDR3 length: 13 residues. CDR3 residues: CANSLHSDSPLHF. The DNA for the CDR3 is TGTGCCAACAGTCTCCACTCGGATTCACCCCTCCACTTT.

There are many counts of this clonotype. The rearrangement uses TRBV27 and TRBJ2-6; TRBD2 agrees at 8 bases. This CDR3 comprises 20 residues. The germline gives CDR1 MNHEY, CDR2 SMNVEV (reference sequence). Trimming cost V 2 bases and J 0 bases; bases outside gene matches: 12. CDR3 amino acids: CASSLTLVRLAGSGANVLTF. The DNA for the CDR3 is TGTGCCAGCAGTTTAACCCTAGTCCGGCTAGCGGGCTCTGGGGCCAACGTCCTGACTTTC.

This clonotype was counted ten times or more. The chain employs TRBV11-2 and TRBJ1-3; possible D gene TRBD1, 6 bases. V was shortened by 3 bases and J by 3 bases, with 6 bases between the two germline ends. In germline, CDR1 is SGHAT, CDR2 FQNNGV. The CDR3 runs 13 residues. CDR3 coding DNA: TGTGCCAGCAGCTTGACAGGTGGAAACACCATATATTTT. It encodes CASSLTGGNTIYF.

At least ten counts were recorded for this clonotype. A much larger clone differs by one base, so this may be a read error. This sequence joins TRBV18 and TRBJ2-5; D remains ambiguous. Germline V lookup: CDR1 KGHSH, CDR2 LQKENI. This CDR3 region has 13 residues. Trimming removed 0 bases at V and 0 bases at J, with 2 bases between. CDR3 protein: CASSPPDQETQYF. The CDR3 DNA follows: TGTGCCAGCTCACCACCGGACCAAGAGACCCAGTACTTC.

Regarding this clonotype: Since a much larger clone is just one base distant, this may be a read error. The chain links TRBV6-2 or TRBV6-3 to TRBJ2-1; perhaps TRBD1 as D (5 bases). Germline-derived CDR1 and CDR2 are MNHEY and SVGEGT. Trimming removed 7 bases at V and 8 bases at J, with 21 bases between. The CDR3 spans 15 residues. In DNA, the CDR3 is TGTGCCAGCACCAACCAGGGAATAGAGGTTGATGAGCAGTTCTTC. It is translated as CASTNQGIEVDEQFF.

This rearrangement joins TRBV16 to TRBJ1-1; D possibly corresponds to TRBD1 (6 bases). This CDR3 is built from 15 residues. The V gene's germline CDR1 is KGHSY and CDR2 FQNENV. Trimming removed 1 base at V and 1 base at J, with 10 bases between. CDR3 nucleotide sequence: TGTGCCAGCAGCCAATTGGAGGGGGGGAACACTGAAGCTTTCTTT. This gives the protein CASSQLEGGNTEAFF.

This clonotype was seen at least ten times. The V call is TRBV6-5, the J call TRBJ1-1, with D uncertain. Trimming shortened V by 6 bases and J by 4 bases, and 12 bases separated the two germline ends. CDR3 length: 13 residues. Germline V lookup: CDR1 MNHEY, CDR2 SVGAGI. The CDR3 region is CASSLKVSTEAFF. Here the CDR3 DNA reads TGTGCCAGCAGCCTGAAGGTGAGCACTGAAGCTTTCTTT.

The table lists this clonotype with many counts. V is TRBV5-1 and J is TRBJ2-1; 9 bases line up with TRBD1. The CDR3 totals 15 residues. J lost 6 bases, V lost 2 bases, and 6 bases had no gene match. CDR1 SGHRS and CDR2 YFSETQ come from the germline V gene. CDR3 coding DNA: TGCGCCAGCAGCTTCTTGGGGACAGGGAGCAATGAGCAGTTCTTC. Its translation: CASSFLGTGSNEQFF.

This clonotype was picked up many times. A read error may be the cause here, since a much bigger clone is one base away. The chain combines TRBV20-1 with TRBJ2-7, with D uncertain. Germline values: CDR1 DFQATT, CDR2 SNEGSKA (reference sequence). V lost 2 bases and J lost 2, with 7 bases in between. This CDR3 has 12 amino acids. CDR3 coding DNA: TGCAGTGCTAGATTAGCCGCCTACGAGCAGTACTTC. Its translation: CSARLAAYEQYF.

This clonotype was detected a few times. A read error is possible here, since a much larger clone lies one base away. This sequence joins TRBV20-1 and TRBJ2-7; TRBD1 matches 8 bases. The CDR3 contains 12 residues. The germline V gene has CDR1 DFQATT and CDR2 SNEGSKA (reference sequence). The CDR3 bases are TGCGGTGCTAGGGGGGACAGGTCTAAGCAGTACTTC. Translated: CGARGDRSKQYF.